A selection of T cell receptor beta chains follows, all from one sample in a study of a mutant IDH1 vaccine in newly diagnosed glioma. The method was immunoSEQ multiplex PCR; TCRdb's version includes in-frame clones alone and lacks a portion of them. The data hold approximately 25,000 clones, with 93% observed a single time. Here the sequenced sample was PBMCs, taken from a glioma patient treated with radiotherapy, temozolomide or both. Receptor source: a man between 40 and 49 years old with glioma. The CDR3 runs from the conserved cysteine through the conserved F or W. The D gene is left open where the match is weak. Some rows mark clone size as missing; the rest say once, few, many or name a class of expanded clone.

>TRBD2|TRBJ2-1|TRBV5-4|NA
CASSLGGAGGHNEQFF
TGTGCCAGCAGCTTGGGGGGAGCGGGAGGGCACAATGAGCAGTTCTTC
>NA|TRBJ1-1|TRBV25-1|NA
CASSALTQTDLNTEAFF
TGTGCCAGCAGTGCCTTGACTCAGACAGACTTGAACACTGAAGCTTTCTTT
>NA|TRBJ2-6|TRBV5-4|NA
CASSSERRGLASGANVLTF
TGTGCCAGCAGCTCTGAAAGGCGGGGGCTGGCTTCTGGGGCCAACGTCCTGACTTTC
>NA|TRBJ1-2|TRBV30|NA
CAWSNGNYGYTF
TGTGCCTGGAGTAACGGTAACTATGGCTACACCTTC
>NA|TRBJ2-1|TRBV11-2|NA
CASSSLPFSASSYNEQFF
TGTGCCAGCAGCTCTCTCCCATTCTCCGCGAGCTCCTACAATGAGCAGTTCTTC
>NA|TRBJ2-7|TRBV27|NA
CASAFGAVYEQYF
TGTGCCAGCGCCTTTGGGGCGGTTTACGAGCAGTACTTC
>NA|TRBJ2-7|TRBV6-5|NA
CASSVNRDDYEQYF
TGTGCCAGCAGTGTCAACCGGGATGACTACGAGCAGTACTTC
>TRBD1|TRBJ1-5|TRBV7-8|NA
CASSSRTGAALYQPQHF
TGTGCCAGCAGCTCCCGGACAGGGGCCGCTTTGTACCAGCCCCAGCATTTT
>NA|TRBJ2-7|TRBV6-6|NA
CASRSVGYSEQYF
TGTGCCAGCAGGTCCGTTGGGTATTCCGAGCAGTACTTC
>NA|TRBJ2-2|TRBV5-6|NA
CASSLARLALNTGELFF
TGTGCCAGCAGCTTGGCGCGGCTAGCGTTAAACACCGGGGAGCTGTTTTTT
>NA|TRBJ1-1|TRBV14|NA
CASSQDPGRVITEAFF
TGTGCCAGCAGCCAAGATCCGGGGAGGGTAATAACTGAAGCTTTCTTT
>NA|TRBJ1-5|TRBV7-8|few
CASSPIGVQQPQHF
TGTGCCAGCAGCCCAATCGGGGTTCAACAGCCCCAGCATTTT
>TRBD1|TRBJ1-4|TRBV18|NA
CASSPQGAGTNEKLFF
TGTGCCAGCTCACCACAGGGGGCTGGGACTAATGAAAAACTGTTTTTT
>NA|TRBJ2-4|TRBV29-1|NA
CSVDGRRAKNIQYF
TGCAGCGTTGATGGTCGGAGGGCCAAAAACATTCAGTACTTC
>NA|TRBJ2-2|TRBV5-1|NA
CASSLETGELFF
TGCGCCAGCAGCTTGGAGACCGGGGAGCTGTTTTTT
>NA|TRBJ2-5|TRBV6-6|NA
CASTPTSVRQETQYF
TGTGCCAGCACCCCGACCTCAGTGAGGCAAGAGACCCAGTACTTC
>NA|TRBJ2-7|TRBV5-5|NA
CASSLAVSRISYEQYF
TGTGCCAGCAGCTTGGCGGTTAGCAGAATCTCCTACGAGCAGTACTTC
>TRBD1|TRBJ1-1|TRBV19|NA
CASSDFPGQFMNTEAFF
TGTGCCAGTAGTGACTTCCCGGGACAGTTCATGAACACTGAAGCTTTCTTT
>TRBD1|TRBJ2-7|TRBV13|once
CASSPRTGSYEQYF
TGTGCCAGCAGCCCCCGGACAGGGTCGTACGAGCAGTACTTC
>NA|TRBJ2-5|TRBV5-4|NA
CASSLEGGRGETQYF
TGTGCCAGCAGCTTGGAGGGGGGGCGCGGTGAGACCCAGTACTTC
>NA|TRBJ1-1|TRBV30|once
CAWAGGGRNTEAFF
TGTGCCTGGGCCGGCGGGGGCCGGAACACTGAAGCTTTCTTT
>NA|TRBJ1-2|TRBV6-5|NA
CASSYSPSVRSYTF
TGTGCCAGCAGTTACTCGCCCTCAGTCCGGAGCTACACCTTC
>NA|TRBJ2-3|TRBV13|NA
CASSLRLGRTSTDTQYF
TGTGCCAGCAGCCTTCGACTGGGCCGAACTAGCACAGATACGCAGTATTTT
>NA|TRBJ2-7|TRBV7-2|NA
CASSLGTEISYEQYF
TGTGCCAGCAGCTTAGGGACAGAGATCTCCTACGAGCAGTACTTC
>NA|TRBJ1-6|TRBV2|NA
CASSDDSGQFYNSPLHF
TGTGCCAGCAGTGATGATTCAGGGCAGTTTTATAATTCACCCCTCCACTTT
>NA|TRBJ1-3|TRBV7-2|NA
CASSLRDERLRNTIYF
TGTGCCAGCAGCTTAAGGGACGAGAGACTGAGAAACACCATATATTTT
>NA|TRBJ1-2|TRBV7-9|NA
CASSSFLTGLSNYGYTF
TGTGCCAGCAGCTCTTTCCTTACCGGGCTCTCTAACTATGGCTACACCTTC
>NA|TRBJ1-1|TRBV10-3|NA
CAISDPGKTGGEWAEAFF
TGTGCCATCAGTGACCCGGGGAAGACAGGCGGAGAATGGGCGGAAGCTTTCTTT
>NA|TRBJ2-4|TRBV2|NA
CASSEFGGRGAKNIQYF
TGTGCCAGCAGTGAATTTGGGGGCCGAGGGGCCAAAAACATTCAGTACTTC
>NA|TRBJ1-1|TRBV7-9|NA
CASSFEGGRGRGTEAFF
TGTGCCAGCAGCTTCGAGGGGGGGCGGGGACGGGGCACTGAAGCTTTCTTT
>NA|TRBJ2-7|TRBV13|NA
CASSASSGTSTYEQYF
TGTGCCAGCAGCGCATCCTCCGGGACGAGCACCTACGAGCAGTACTTC
>NA|TRBJ1-4|TRBV5-5|once
CASSYGEFEKLFF
TGTGCCAGCAGCTATGGGGAGTTCGAAAAACTGTTTTTT
>NA|TRBJ2-2|TRBV5-1|NA
CASSLGLELFF
TGCGCCAGCAGCTTGGGGCTTGAGCTGTTTTTT
>TRBD1|TRBJ1-6|TRBV10-3|NA
CAISDWTGGNSPLHF
TGTGCCATCAGTGACTGGACAGGGGGGAATTCACCCCTCCACTTT
>TRBD1|TRBJ1-2|TRBV5-4|NA
CASSLNYRQGGYYGYTF
TGTGCCAGCAGCTTGAATTATCGACAGGGGGGTTACTATGGCTACACCTTC
>NA|TRBJ2-7|TRBV30|NA
CAWSEQASFGQYF
TGTGCCTGGAGTGAACAGGCCTCCTTCGGGCAGTACTTC
>NA|TRBJ1-2|TRBV28|once
CASSRDPAGNYGYTF
TGTGCCAGCAGTCGCGACCCGGCGGGGAACTATGGCTACACCTTC
>NA|TRBJ1-3|TRBV6-4|NA
CASSDSRGEEIRNTIYF
TGTGCCAGCAGTGACTCGCGGGGCGAGGAAATTCGGAACACCATATATTTT
>NA|TRBJ2-7|TRBV29-1|NA
CSVNRGGEQYF
TGCAGCGTGAACAGGGGGGGCGAGCAGTACTTC
>NA|TRBJ2-5|TRBV30|few
CAWSRRRETQYF
TGTGCCTGGAGTCGTCGGAGGGAGACCCAGTACTTC
>NA|TRBJ2-2|TRBV12-5|NA
CASGPGQRGTGGELFF
TGTGCTAGTGGCCCCGGTCAGAGAGGAACGGGCGGGGAGCTGTTTTTT
>NA|TRBJ2-7|TRBV5-1|NA
CASRGQDRAEQYF
TGCGCCAGTAGGGGTCAGGATCGCGCCGAGCAGTACTTC
>TRBD2|TRBJ2-5|TRBV15|NA
CATSRGGGGRLETQYF
TGTGCCACCAGCCGGGGGGGCGGGGGGAGACTGGAGACCCAGTACTTC
>NA|TRBJ1-1|TRBV5-3|NA
CARSLESGESTNTEAFF
TGTGCCAGAAGCTTGGAATCGGGCGAAAGTACGAACACTGAAGCTTTCTTT
>NA|TRBJ1-1|TRBV5-1|once
CASSNGGWDTEAFF
TGCGCCAGCAGCAACGGGGGATGGGACACTGAAGCTTTCTTT
>NA|TRBJ2-3|TRBV7-6|NA
CASSLVGGSADTQYF
TGTGCCAGCAGCTTAGTAGGGGGGAGCGCAGATACGCAGTATTTT
>TRBD1|TRBJ1-2|TRBV29-1|NA
CSAGGAGANYGYTF
TGCAGCGCAGGGGGGGCGGGAGCTAACTATGGCTACACCTTC
>NA|TRBJ1-3|TRBV21-1|NA
CASSKRCSGNTIYF
TGTGCCAGCAGCAAACGGTGCTCTGGAAACACCATATATTTT
>NA|TRBJ2-3|TRBV5-1|once
CASSHTDTQYF
TGCGCCAGCAGCCACACAGATACGCAGTATTTT
>TRBD1|TRBJ2-1|TRBV18|NA
CASSPGTGVYDEQFF
TGTGCCAGCTCACCAGGGACAGGAGTATATGATGAGCAGTTCTTC
>TRBD1|TRBJ2-7|TRBV29-1|NA
CSVELWDRSYEQYF
TGCAGCGTTGAACTCTGGGACAGGTCCTACGAGCAGTACTTC
>TRBD2|TRBJ2-6|TRBV10-3|NA
CAISGGGSGANVLTF
TGTGCCATCAGTGGCGGGGGTTCTGGGGCCAACGTCCTGACTTTC
>TRBD2|TRBJ2-1|TRBV19|NA
CASSTTAGTIPFF
TGTGCCAGTAGTACAACTGCCGGGACTATCCCGTTCTTC
>NA|TRBJ1-2|TRBV4-2|NA
CASSQEDRRSRYTF
TGTGCCAGCAGCCAAGAAGACAGGAGGAGTCGCTACACCTTC
>TRBD1|TRBJ1-4|TRBV4-1|NA
CASSQGQGVRSGEKLFF
TGCGCCAGCAGCCAAGGGCAGGGGGTGAGATCGGGAGAAAAACTGTTTTTT
>NA|TRBJ1-1|TRBV7-9|NA
CASSALLGGPDTEAFF
TGTGCCAGCAGCGCCCTCCTGGGGGGACCGGACACTGAAGCTTTCTTT
>NA|TRBJ2-5|TRBV2|NA
CASREGGVANLQETQYF
TGTGCCAGCCGTGAAGGGGGGGTAGCCAACCTTCAAGAGACCCAGTACTTC